The 20 T cell receptor beta chains below were found in one sample sequenced in a study of T cell responses to AZD1222 COVID-19 vaccine. TCRdb's table, derived via immunoSEQ multiplex PCR, lists solely in-frame clones and lacks some. The profile shows about 140,000 clones, 85% to 95% of them singletons. The sequences come from peripheral blood, collected on day 0 of AZD1222 vaccination. These receptors all stem from an adult in good health.

The V call is TRBV3-1 (or the pseudogene TRBV3-2), the J call TRBJ1-1; weak D call: TRBD1 (5 bases). The CDR3 is 16 residues long. With 0 bases removed from V and 2 bases from J, the gap between germline ends came to 13 bases. Germline V lookup: CDR1 LGHDT, CDR2 YNNKEL (reference sequence). The CDR3 here is CASSQDYEGPNTEAFF. DNA of the CDR3: TGTGCCAGCAGCCAAGATTACGAGGGACCCAACACTGAAGCTTTCTTT.

The V and J genes are TRBV2 and TRBJ1-5; 8 nucleotides align to TRBD1. The germline gives CDR1 SNHLY, CDR2 FYNNEI. This CDR3 has 14 residues. Unmatched junction bases numbered 5, after V lost 6 bases and J lost 4 bases. The chain's CDR3 is CASSGQGGNQPQHF. CDR3 bases: TGTGCCAGCAGCGGACAGGGTGGAAATCAGCCCCAGCATTTT.

V and J are TRBV30 and TRBJ2-1; TRBD2 might be the D (5 bases). Trimming took off 2 bases at V and 8 bases at J, with 16 bases between the two ends. CDR1 and CDR2 from the germline V gene are GTSNPN and SVGIG (reference sequence). The CDR3 has 14 amino acids. DNA of the CDR3: TGTGCCTGGAGTTCGGTGGGAGTTCAGGATGAGCAGTTCTTC. This encodes CAWSSVGVQDEQFF.

This sequence joins TRBV24-1 and TRBJ2-7; D is possibly TRBD1 or TRBD2 (5 bases each). Trimming cost V 4 bases and J 3 bases, with 15 bases left between them. The CDR3 is made up of 15 amino acids. CDR1 is KGHDR and CDR2 is SFDVKD in the germline V gene. This CDR3 reads CATSDLRDGYYEQYF. In DNA form, the CDR3 reads TGTGCCACCAGTGACCTACGGGACGGATACTACGAGCAGTACTTC.

The chain carries TRBV4-3 and TRBJ1-3, with D unresolved. The CDR3 spans 17 residues. Germline CDR1 and CDR2: LGHNA and YSLEER. Deletions cut 3 bases from V and 0 bases from J, with 15 bases between. CDR3 in amino acids: CASSQVLSLNSGNTIYF. CDR3 in DNA: TGCGCCAGCAGCCAGGTCCTCTCCCTCAACTCTGGAAACACCATATATTTT.

This sequence joins TRBV6-2 or TRBV6-3 and TRBJ1-1; D not resolved. Germline V lookup: CDR1 MNHEY, CDR2 SVGEGT. The V and J ends lost 6 bases and 10 bases respectively, with 18 bases between them. CDR3 length: 13 amino acids. The CDR3 here is CASSPRPNFLAFF. The CDR3 bases are TGTGCCAGCAGCCCAAGACCCAACTTTTTAGCTTTCTTT.

V gene TRBV9 combines with J gene TRBJ1-2; no clear D gene. This CDR3 region has 15 residues. Germline V gene sequence: CDR1 SGDLS, CDR2 YYNGEE. Trimming cost V 0 bases and J 4 bases, with 13 bases left between them. CDR3 protein: CASSVGAVSLYGYTF. CDR3 DNA sequence: TGTGCCAGCAGCGTAGGTGCGGTCAGCCTCTATGGCTACACCTTC.

The chain couples TRBV28 to TRBJ2-3, with D perhaps matching TRBD1 or TRBD2 (6 bases each). Germline-derived CDR1 and CDR2 are MDHEN and SYDVKM. The V gene lost 11 bases and the J gene lost 1 base, with 13 bases spanning the gap. The CDR3 sequence is 13 residues long. The CDR3 region is CAFSRGGTDTQYF. The CDR3 bases are TGTGCCTTCTCGAGGGGGGGCACAGATACGCAGTATTTT. Supplemented by reference TRBV28 and TRBJ2-3, the full variable domain reads DVKVTQSSRYLVKRTGEKVFLECVQDMDHENMFWYRQDPGLGLRLIYFSYDVKMKEKGDIPEGYSVSREKKERFSLILESASTNQTSMYLCAFSRGGTDTQYFGPGTRLTVL.

This sequence joins TRBV15 and TRBJ1-3; 9 nucleotides align to TRBD1. After removal of 2 bases from V and 4 bases from J, the junction contained 3 bases not matched to a gene. Germline V gives CDR1 LNHNV, CDR2 YYDKDF (reference sequence). The CDR3 has 15 residues. CDR3 protein: CATSRPDRGGNTIYF. As DNA, the CDR3 is TGTGCCACCAGCAGACCAGACAGGGGGGGAAACACCATATATTTT.

The V gene is TRBV21-1, the J gene TRBJ1-5. TRBV21-1 is recorded as a pseudogene. CDR3 length: 15 amino acids. The CDR3 region is CASSKPGGGTQPQHF. The CDR3 DNA reads TGTGCCAGCAGCAAACCAGGGGGGGGCACACAGCCCCAGCATTTT.

The V gene is TRBV30, the J gene TRBJ2-1; 9 nucleotides line up with TRBD2. The CDR3 sequence is 14 residues long. V shed 2 bases, J shed 3 bases, and the junction held 2 bases outside the gene matches. The V gene's germline CDR1 is GTSNPN and CDR2 SVGIG (reference sequence). This CDR3 reads CAWSLAGLYNEQFF. CDR3 nucleotide sequence: TGTGCCTGGAGTCTAGCGGGACTCTACAATGAGCAGTTCTTC. The full variable domain, in which reference TRBV30 and TRBJ2-1 provide the parts outside the CDR3, is SQTIHQWPATLVQPVGSPLSLECTVEGTSNPNLYWYRQAAGRGLQLLFYSVGIGQISSEVPQNLSASRPQDRQFILSSKKLLLSDSGFYLCAWSLAGLYNEQFFGPGTRLTVL.

The V and J genes are TRBV20-1 and TRBJ1-1, with D possibly TRBD1 on 6 matching bases. With 6 bases removed from V and 11 bases from J, the gap between germline ends came to 16 bases. This CDR3 is 11 amino acids long. CDR1 and CDR2 from the germline V gene are DFQATT and SNEGSKA (reference sequence). The CDR3 nucleotides read TGCAGTGCCAGCTGGGGGGCTGGGGCTTTCTTT. Translation gives CSASWGAGAFF.

The chain employs TRBV4-1 and TRBJ2-1; D unresolved. CDR3 length: 15 residues. Trimming removed 1 base at V and 0 bases at J, with 7 bases between. Germline CDR1 is MGHRA and CDR2 is YSYEKL. The DNA of the CDR3 is TGCGCCAGCAGCCAAGGACCAGGCTCCTACAATGAGCAGTTCTTC. Translated, it gives CASSQGPGSYNEQFF.

This sequence joins TRBV21-1 and TRBJ2-2; TRBD1 is taken as the D call from the table, unchecked against the DNA. TRBV21-1 is recorded as a pseudogene. CDR3 length equals 15 residues. The CDR3 DNA follows: TGTGCCAGCAGCAAAACAGGACCCCACACCGGGGAGCTGTTTTTT. It yields the protein CASSKTGPHTGELFF.

V usage is TRBV7-7 and J usage is TRBJ2-2; 9 bases are shared with TRBD2. Germline V gene sequence: CDR1 SSHAT, CDR2 FNYEAQ (reference sequence). CDR3 size: 16 residues. Losses at the gene ends were 1 base for V and 5 bases for J; bases not matched to a gene: 5. For the CDR3, the DNA is TGTGCCAGCAGCTTAGAGGGTAGCGGGGGAACCGGGGAGCTGTTTTTT. It encodes CASSLEGSGGTGELFF.

The chain joins TRBV11-3 to TRBJ2-7; D gene unclear. Per germline, CDR1 SGHNT and CDR2 YENEEA. The CDR3 loop spans 15 amino acids. Deletions cut 1 base from V and 6 bases from J, with 16 bases between. The CDR3, as DNA: TGTGCCAGCAGCTTAGTCGCCGGTGCCTCGTCCGAGCAGTACTTC. Amino acids: CASSLVAGASSEQYF.

CDR3 in DNA: TGTGCCAGCAGGATACAGGGAGGGGAGCAGTTCTTC. Its protein product is CASRIQGGEQFF. This chain connects TRBV2 to TRBJ2-1; D is possibly TRBD2 (7 bases). The V gene lost 6 bases and the J gene lost 10 bases, with 13 bases spanning the gap. The CDR3 is 12 residues long. Germline lookup yields CDR1 SNHLY and CDR2 FYNNEI.

J is TRBJ2-3 and V is TRBV5-4, with 9 bases fitting TRBD2. The CDR3 length is 14 residues. V dropped 4 bases and J dropped 3; count of bases not matched to a gene: 3. The germline V gene encodes CDR1 SGHNT and CDR2 YYREEE (reference sequence). The CDR3 is CASSRTSDTDTQYF. The CDR3 bases are TGTGCCAGCAGCCGGACTAGCGATACAGATACGCAGTATTTT.

The CDR3 protein is CASSLDSTAFF. The DNA of the CDR3 is TGCGCCAGCAGCTTAGACAGTACGGCTTTCTTT. The chain joins TRBV5-1 to TRBJ1-1, with D possibly matching TRBD1 (5 bases). Between the trimmed V and J ends, which lost 2 bases and 11 bases, there was a span of 10 bases. CDR1 SGHRS and CDR2 YFSETQ come from the germline V gene. This CDR3 contains 11 residues.

The J gene is TRBJ2-3, the V gene TRBV7-8; 9 bases fit TRBD2. Trimming took 2 bases from V and 1 from J; bases not matched to a gene: 1. The CDR3 runs to 15 residues. In germline, CDR1 is SGHVS, CDR2 FQNEAQ. The CDR3 bases are TGTGCCAGCAGCTTAAGGACTAGCGGCACAGATACGCAGTATTTT. This gives the protein CASSLRTSGTDTQYF.